This TCR beta chain stems from a study of lymphopenia after photon versus proton radiotherapy. Study-wide points: Oligoclonal CD8+ Temra expansion after nadir drove photon patients' diversity drop.

Profiled with immunoSEQ multiplex PCR; TCRdb holds only in-frame clones, not every one. The table lists 77,000 or so clones, over 70% of them singletons. The CDR3 extends over 16 amino acids. CDR1 is MNHNY and CDR2 is SVGAGI in the germline V gene (reference sequence). V lost 2 bases, J lost 1 base, and 8 bases stayed unmatched. About this clone itself: The antigen remains unidentified.

The V gene is TRBV6-6, the J gene TRBJ2-7; TRBD2 agrees at 7 bases. The receptor was isolated from a man aged 55 to 69 with pancreatic cancer. Sequencing used peripheral blood, obtained from a patient treated with proton-based radiotherapy. Written as DNA, the CDR3 is TGTGCCAGCAGTTACCGGCAGGGAGGGATATCCTACGAGCAGTACTTC. Its protein product is CASSYRQGGISYEQYF.